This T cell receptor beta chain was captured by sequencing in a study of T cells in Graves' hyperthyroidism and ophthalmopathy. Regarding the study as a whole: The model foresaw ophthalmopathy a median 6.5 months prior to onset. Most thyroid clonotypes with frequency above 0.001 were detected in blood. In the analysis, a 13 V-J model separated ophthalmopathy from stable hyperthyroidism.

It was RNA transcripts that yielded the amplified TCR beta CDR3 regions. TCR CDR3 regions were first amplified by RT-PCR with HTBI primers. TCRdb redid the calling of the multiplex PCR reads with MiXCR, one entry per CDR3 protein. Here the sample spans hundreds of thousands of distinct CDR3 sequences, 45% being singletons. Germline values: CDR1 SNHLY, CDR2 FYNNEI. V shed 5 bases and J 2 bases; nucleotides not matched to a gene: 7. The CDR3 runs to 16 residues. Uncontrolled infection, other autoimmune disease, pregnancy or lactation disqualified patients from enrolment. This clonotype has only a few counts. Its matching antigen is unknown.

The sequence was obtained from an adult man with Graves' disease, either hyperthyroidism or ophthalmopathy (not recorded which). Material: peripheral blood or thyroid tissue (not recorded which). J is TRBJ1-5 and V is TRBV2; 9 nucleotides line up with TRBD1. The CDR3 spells CASSPIGQGRNQPQHF. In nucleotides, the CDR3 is TGTGCCAGCAGTCCAATAGGACAGGGGCGCAATCAGCCCCAGCATTTT.